The rows below give T cell receptor beta chains drawn from one sample of a study of shared clonotypes between healthy human individuals. Data came from immunoSEQ multiplex PCR; TCRdb stores just in-frame clones and leaves some out. The table records 600,000 or so clones, around 95% of them present only once. The specimen was naive CD8+ T cells sorted from blood. All receptors come from a woman in her thirties in good health. The CDR3 runs from the conserved cysteine through the conserved F or W. Each record gives: V gene, CDR3 length, clone size, J gene, D gene, CDR3 protein, CDR3 DNA. A D gene is named only where the DNA matches it firmly. Only some rows state a clone size, as once, few, many or a class for expanded clones.

v_call: TRBV19; cdr3_length: 14; clone_size: NA; j_call: TRBJ2-7; d_call: TRBD1; cdr3_aa: CASSSSGGSYEQYF; cdr3_nt: TGTGCCAGTAGTAGTTCAGGGGGCTCCTACGAGCAGTACTTC
v_call: TRBV28; cdr3_length: 13; clone_size: NA; j_call: TRBJ1-2; d_call: TRBD1; cdr3_aa: CASSSGTGDGYTF; cdr3_nt: TGTGCCAGCAGTTCCGGGACAGGGGATGGCTACACCTTC
v_call: TRBV9; cdr3_length: 14; clone_size: once; j_call: TRBJ2-3; d_call: NA; cdr3_aa: CASSVLEARATQYF; cdr3_nt: TGTGCCAGCAGCGTCCTGGAGGCCCGGGCTACGCAGTATTTT
v_call: TRBV4-2; cdr3_length: 16; clone_size: NA; j_call: TRBJ2-5; d_call: NA; cdr3_aa: CASSQETSPGAGEQYF; cdr3_nt: TGTGCCAGCAGCCAGGAGACTAGCCCAGGGGCGGGTGAGCAGTACTTC
v_call: TRBV19; cdr3_length: 13; clone_size: NA; j_call: TRBJ1-1; d_call: NA; cdr3_aa: CASSIFQSTEAFF; cdr3_nt: TGTGCCAGTAGTATCTTTCAGAGCACTGAAGCTTTCTTT
v_call: TRBV2; cdr3_length: 13; clone_size: NA; j_call: TRBJ1-1; d_call: NA; cdr3_aa: CASSEAFLYGAFF; cdr3_nt: TGTGCCAGCAGTGAAGCGTTTTTGTATGGAGCTTTCTTT
v_call: TRBV29-1; cdr3_length: 11; clone_size: NA; j_call: TRBJ1-1; d_call: NA; cdr3_aa: CSVEETTEAFF; cdr3_nt: TGCAGCGTTGAAGAGACCACTGAAGCTTTCTTT
v_call: TRBV2; cdr3_length: 16; clone_size: NA; j_call: TRBJ2-5; d_call: NA; cdr3_aa: CASSKHRGGDQETQYF; cdr3_nt: TGTGCCAGCAGTAAACACAGGGGAGGGGACCAAGAGACCCAGTACTTC
v_call: TRBV9; cdr3_length: 11; clone_size: NA; j_call: TRBJ2-1; d_call: NA; cdr3_aa: CASSVEGEQFF; cdr3_nt: TGTGCCAGCAGCGTAGAGGGGGAGCAGTTCTTC
v_call: TRBV7-9; cdr3_length: 14; clone_size: NA; j_call: TRBJ2-3; d_call: NA; cdr3_aa: CASSLRRDPDTQYF; cdr3_nt: TGTGCCAGCAGCTTACGCAGGGATCCAGATACGCAGTATTTT
v_call: TRBV13; cdr3_length: 15; clone_size: NA; j_call: TRBJ2-3; d_call: TRBD2; cdr3_aa: CASSPSGRVTDTQYF; cdr3_nt: TGTGCCAGCAGCCCAAGCGGGAGGGTCACAGATACGCAGTATTTT
v_call: TRBV5-1; cdr3_length: 14; clone_size: NA; j_call: TRBJ2-3; d_call: NA; cdr3_aa: CASSLWLSSDTQYF; cdr3_nt: TGCGCCAGCAGCCTCTGGTTAAGTTCAGATACGCAGTATTTT
v_call: TRBV11-2; cdr3_length: 12; clone_size: NA; j_call: TRBJ1-2; d_call: NA; cdr3_aa: CASRGGDYGYTF; cdr3_nt: TGTGCCAGCAGGGGGGGAGACTATGGCTACACCTTC
v_call: TRBV6-6; cdr3_length: 14; clone_size: NA; j_call: TRBJ1-2; d_call: NA; cdr3_aa: CASTHTVANYGYTF; cdr3_nt: TGTGCCAGCACGCACACGGTTGCCAACTATGGCTACACCTTC
v_call: TRBV28; cdr3_length: 14; clone_size: NA; j_call: TRBJ2-5; d_call: NA; cdr3_aa: CASSLAGAGETQYF; cdr3_nt: TGTGCCAGCAGTTTGGCTGGGGCGGGAGAGACCCAGTACTTC
v_call: TRBV5-5; cdr3_length: 16; clone_size: NA; j_call: TRBJ1-3; d_call: NA; cdr3_aa: CASSPGGTPSGNTIYF; cdr3_nt: TGTGCCAGCAGCCCCGGTGGCACCCCCTCTGGAAACACCATATATTTT
v_call: TRBV7-9; cdr3_length: 12; clone_size: NA; j_call: TRBJ1-2; d_call: NA; cdr3_aa: CASSLVTESYTF; cdr3_nt: TGTGCCAGCAGCTTAGTGACAGAAAGCTACACCTTC
v_call: TRBV2; cdr3_length: 14; clone_size: NA; j_call: TRBJ1-1; d_call: NA; cdr3_aa: CASSDPGRTSEAFF; cdr3_nt: TGTGCCAGCAGTGACCCAGGGAGGACTTCTGAAGCTTTCTTT
v_call: TRBV28; cdr3_length: 14; clone_size: NA; j_call: TRBJ1-1; d_call: NA; cdr3_aa: CASRRQYMNTEAFF; cdr3_nt: TGTGCCAGCCGACGACAGTACATGAACACTGAAGCTTTCTTT
v_call: TRBV27; cdr3_length: 15; clone_size: NA; j_call: TRBJ2-1; d_call: NA; cdr3_aa: CASSITGGSYNEQFF; cdr3_nt: TGTGCCAGCAGTATCACTGGGGGCTCCTACAATGAGCAGTTCTTC
v_call: TRBV7-8; cdr3_length: 13; clone_size: once; j_call: TRBJ1-5; d_call: NA; cdr3_aa: CASSLKGWGPQHF; cdr3_nt: TGTGCCAGCAGCTTAAAGGGGTGGGGGCCCCAGCATTTT
v_call: TRBV10-1; cdr3_length: 12; clone_size: NA; j_call: TRBJ2-7; d_call: NA; cdr3_aa: CASSDRPYEQYF; cdr3_nt: TGCGCCAGCAGTGACCGGCCCTACGAGCAGTACTTC
v_call: TRBV19; cdr3_length: 14; clone_size: NA; j_call: TRBJ2-7; d_call: NA; cdr3_aa: CASSMDSQGYEQYF; cdr3_nt: TGTGCCAGTAGTATGGATTCACAGGGTTACGAGCAGTACTTC
v_call: TRBV27; cdr3_length: 15; clone_size: NA; j_call: TRBJ2-7; d_call: TRBD2; cdr3_aa: CASSPGTSGRSEQYF; cdr3_nt: TGTGCCAGCAGTCCAGGGACTAGCGGGAGGTCCGAGCAGTACTTC
v_call: TRBV19; cdr3_length: 15; clone_size: NA; j_call: TRBJ1-1; d_call: NA; cdr3_aa: CASRAGRSGNTEAFF; cdr3_nt: TGTGCCAGTCGGGCCGGACGATCGGGGAACACTGAAGCTTTCTTT
v_call: TRBV19; cdr3_length: 14; clone_size: NA; j_call: TRBJ2-7; d_call: NA; cdr3_aa: CASSTGTVSYEQYF; cdr3_nt: TGTGCCAGTAGTACCGGGACGGTCTCCTACGAGCAGTACTTC
v_call: TRBV19; cdr3_length: 15; clone_size: NA; j_call: TRBJ2-1; d_call: NA; cdr3_aa: CASSIVQGSYNEQFF; cdr3_nt: TGTGCCAGTAGTATAGTGCAGGGCTCCTACAATGAGCAGTTCTTC
v_call: TRBV10-1; cdr3_length: 16; clone_size: NA; j_call: TRBJ2-1; d_call: NA; cdr3_aa: CASSDHQQGLSDEQFF; cdr3_nt: TGCGCCAGCAGTGATCATCAACAGGGTCTCTCGGATGAGCAGTTCTTC
v_call: TRBV6-4; cdr3_length: 13; clone_size: NA; j_call: TRBJ2-5; d_call: NA; cdr3_aa: CASSAEVQETQYF; cdr3_nt: TGTGCCAGCAGTGCTGAAGTACAGGAGACCCAGTACTTC
v_call: TRBV28; cdr3_length: 18; clone_size: NA; j_call: TRBJ2-7; d_call: TRBD1; cdr3_aa: CASSFGFTGGTSHYEQYF; cdr3_nt: TGTGCCAGCAGTTTCGGATTTACAGGGGGCACATCTCACTACGAGCAGTACTTC
v_call: TRBV29-1; cdr3_length: 17; clone_size: NA; j_call: TRBJ1-1; d_call: NA; cdr3_aa: CSVEDYLAGGLNTEAFF; cdr3_nt: TGCAGCGTTGAAGATTATCTAGCGGGGGGGCTGAACACTGAAGCTTTCTTT
v_call: TRBV9; cdr3_length: 17; clone_size: NA; j_call: TRBJ1-2; d_call: NA; cdr3_aa: CASSPRTGTNFNYGYTF; cdr3_nt: TGTGCCAGCAGCCCCCGTACCGGAACCAATTTTAACTATGGCTACACCTTC
v_call: TRBV6-1; cdr3_length: 16; clone_size: once; j_call: TRBJ2-7; d_call: TRBD2; cdr3_aa: CASSEALGTSSYEQYF; cdr3_nt: TGTGCCAGCAGTGAAGCGCTCGGGACTAGTTCCTACGAGCAGTACTTC
v_call: TRBV7-9; cdr3_length: 15; clone_size: NA; j_call: TRBJ2-7; d_call: TRBD2; cdr3_aa: CASSFGTSGAYEQYF; cdr3_nt: TGTGCCAGCAGCTTTGGGACTAGCGGCGCCTACGAGCAGTACTTC
v_call: TRBV6-5; cdr3_length: 16; clone_size: NA; j_call: TRBJ1-1; d_call: NA; cdr3_aa: CASSYSTLGGGTEAFF; cdr3_nt: TGTGCCAGCAGTTACTCGACTTTGGGTGGTGGAACTGAAGCTTTCTTT
v_call: TRBV28; cdr3_length: 14; clone_size: NA; j_call: TRBJ2-7; d_call: TRBD2; cdr3_aa: CASSLAGGPHEQYF; cdr3_nt: TGTGCCAGCAGTTTGGCGGGAGGGCCCCACGAGCAGTACTTC
v_call: TRBV27; cdr3_length: 12; clone_size: NA; j_call: TRBJ1-1; d_call: NA; cdr3_aa: CASGAGATEAFF; cdr3_nt: TGTGCCAGTGGGGCAGGGGCCACTGAAGCTTTCTTT
v_call: TRBV6-5; cdr3_length: 16; clone_size: NA; j_call: TRBJ2-1; d_call: TRBD2; cdr3_aa: CASSYSNGRDYNEQFF; cdr3_nt: TGTGCCAGCAGTTACTCGAATGGGAGGGACTACAATGAGCAGTTCTTC
v_call: TRBV2; cdr3_length: 14; clone_size: NA; j_call: TRBJ2-3; d_call: NA; cdr3_aa: CARDYLQSSDTQYF; cdr3_nt: TGTGCCAGAGATTACCTGCAATCGTCAGATACGCAGTATTTT
v_call: TRBV10-1; cdr3_length: 15; clone_size: NA; j_call: TRBJ2-7; d_call: TRBD2; cdr3_aa: CASAHSGRLPYEQYF; cdr3_nt: TGCGCCAGCGCTCATAGCGGGAGACTACCATACGAGCAGTACTTC